Listed below are T cell receptor beta chains from one sample, sequenced in a study of control samples from healthy donors and cancer patients. The data were produced by immunoSEQ multiplex PCR, yet TCRdb's version contains in-frame clones alone and is incomplete. Of 50,000 or so clones in the sample, 88% were seen once. The source material was blood. The receptor set was obtained from a man aged 50 or older in good health. Each CDR3 is given with its conserved first and last residue. The order of the fields is J gene, V gene, clone size, D gene, CDR3 protein, CDR3 DNA. D genes are given only for firm matches. Clone size is given for some rows only: seen once, a few or many times, or a class if the clone is expanded.

J gene: TRBJ1-2; V gene: TRBV27; clone size: -; D gene: -; CDR3 protein: CASSLGHSGSYGYTF; CDR3 DNA: TGTGCCAGCAGTTTAGGTCACAGTGGCAGCTATGGCTACACCTTC
J gene: TRBJ2-1; V gene: TRBV28; clone size: -; D gene: TRBD2; CDR3 protein: CASSLRLAGSGQFF; CDR3 DNA: TGTGCCAGCAGTTTGAGGCTAGCGGGGTCTGGGCAGTTCTTC
J gene: TRBJ1-2; V gene: TRBV7-6; clone size: few; D gene: -; CDR3 protein: CASSLSGLGGYTF; CDR3 DNA: TGTGCCAGCAGCTTATCAGGGCTCGGGGGCTACACCTTC
J gene: TRBJ2-7; V gene: TRBV15; clone size: -; D gene: -; CDR3 protein: CATSSRWGNSYEQYF; CDR3 DNA: TGTGCCACCAGCAGCCGCTGGGGCAACTCCTACGAGCAGTACTTC
J gene: TRBJ2-7; V gene: TRBV5-1; clone size: -; D gene: TRBD1; CDR3 protein: CASSSPPGQGAGEQYF; CDR3 DNA: TGCGCCAGCAGCTCCCCCCCCGGACAGGGGGCCGGTGAGCAGTACTTC
J gene: TRBJ2-7; V gene: TRBV11-3; clone size: -; D gene: TRBD2; CDR3 protein: CASSLEGGTAVHEQYF; CDR3 DNA: TGTGCCAGCAGCTTAGAGGGGGGGACCGCGGTCCACGAGCAGTACTTC
J gene: TRBJ2-2; V gene: TRBV9; clone size: -; D gene: -; CDR3 protein: CASSAYTGELFF; CDR3 DNA: TGTGCCAGCAGCGCTTACACCGGGGAGCTGTTTTTT
J gene: TRBJ2-7; V gene: TRBV11-2; clone size: -; D gene: -; CDR3 protein: CASSLGNPLGEQYF; CDR3 DNA: TGTGCCAGCAGCTTAGGAAATCCTCTCGGCGAGCAGTACTTC
J gene: TRBJ2-1; V gene: TRBV28; clone size: -; D gene: -; CDR3 protein: CASSPVVGRTLSSYNEQFF; CDR3 DNA: TGTGCCAGCAGCCCTGTAGTGGGCCGGACTTTAAGCTCCTACAATGAGCAGTTCTTC
J gene: TRBJ2-1; V gene: TRBV29-1; clone size: once; D gene: TRBD2; CDR3 protein: CSVASTSGRGNEQFF; CDR3 DNA: TGCAGCGTTGCCTCGACTAGCGGGAGGGGAAATGAGCAGTTCTTC
J gene: TRBJ2-7; V gene: TRBV6-1; clone size: -; D gene: -; CDR3 protein: CASSEPWNPYEQYF; CDR3 DNA: TGTGCCAGCAGTGAACCTTGGAACCCCTACGAGCAGTACTTC
J gene: TRBJ1-1; V gene: TRBV12-3/TRBV12-4; clone size: -; D gene: -; CDR3 protein: CASSLMADTEAFF; CDR3 DNA: TGTGCCAGCAGTTTAATGGCAGACACTGAAGCTTTCTTT
J gene: TRBJ2-7; V gene: TRBV10-3; clone size: -; D gene: -; CDR3 protein: CAIQGFSHEQYF; CDR3 DNA: TGTGCCATCCAAGGGTTCTCCCACGAGCAGTACTTC
J gene: TRBJ2-6; V gene: TRBV7-2; clone size: -; D gene: TRBD1; CDR3 protein: CASSLRTGSGANVLTF; CDR3 DNA: TGTGCCAGCAGCTTAAGGACAGGCTCTGGGGCCAACGTCCTGACTTTC
J gene: TRBJ2-1; V gene: TRBV9; clone size: once; D gene: -; CDR3 protein: CASSVEGGPGDEQFF; CDR3 DNA: TGTGCCAGCAGCGTAGAGGGAGGCCCAGGGGATGAGCAGTTCTTC
J gene: TRBJ1-2; V gene: TRBV4-2; clone size: once; D gene: -; CDR3 protein: CASSQEGQGNGYTF; CDR3 DNA: TGTGCCAGCAGCCAAGAGGGGCAGGGAAATGGCTACACCTTC
J gene: TRBJ1-2; V gene: TRBV27; clone size: -; D gene: -; CDR3 protein: CASRSTGGYTF; CDR3 DNA: TGTGCCAGCAGGTCCACGGGCGGCTACACCTTC
J gene: TRBJ1-4; V gene: TRBV28; clone size: -; D gene: -; CDR3 protein: CASSLLGTGATNEKLFF; CDR3 DNA: TGTGCCAGCAGTTTATTGGGGACGGGGGCAACTAATGAAAAACTGTTTTTT
J gene: TRBJ2-7; V gene: TRBV4-2; clone size: -; D gene: TRBD2; CDR3 protein: CASSQGTGRESITYEQYF; CDR3 DNA: TGTGCCAGCAGCCAAGGCACGGGGCGGGAGAGCATCACCTACGAGCAGTACTTC
J gene: TRBJ1-2; V gene: TRBV3-1/TRBV3-2; clone size: -; D gene: -; CDR3 protein: CASSQEVRQGFGNYGYTF; CDR3 DNA: TGTGCCAGCAGCCAAGAGGTTAGGCAGGGTTTCGGTAACTATGGCTACACCTTC
J gene: TRBJ1-3; V gene: TRBV28; clone size: -; D gene: TRBD1; CDR3 protein: CASSIPTGGRNTIYF; CDR3 DNA: TGTGCCAGCAGTATCCCGACAGGGGGGCGAAACACCATATATTTT
J gene: TRBJ2-1; V gene: TRBV14; clone size: -; D gene: -; CDR3 protein: CASSQHAGGNNEQFF; CDR3 DNA: TGTGCCAGCAGCCAGCACGCAGGAGGGAACAATGAGCAGTTCTTC
J gene: TRBJ2-4; V gene: TRBV6-2/TRBV6-3; clone size: -; D gene: -; CDR3 protein: CASSYDVIGSHIQYF; CDR3 DNA: TGTGCCAGCAGTTACGATGTAATTGGTTCTCACATTCAGTACTTC
J gene: TRBJ2-6; V gene: TRBV2; clone size: -; D gene: -; CDR3 protein: CASSERSGANVLTF; CDR3 DNA: TGTGCCAGCAGCGAACGCTCTGGGGCCAACGTCCTGACTTTC
J gene: TRBJ2-1; V gene: TRBV18; clone size: -; D gene: -; CDR3 protein: CASSPGGAPVGNEQFF; CDR3 DNA: TGTGCCAGCTCACCAGGGGGGGCCCCTGTGGGGAATGAGCAGTTCTTC
J gene: TRBJ2-7; V gene: TRBV18; clone size: -; D gene: -; CDR3 protein: CASSPQEGEQYF; CDR3 DNA: TGTGCCAGCTCACCGCAGGAGGGCGAGCAGTACTTC
J gene: TRBJ2-1; V gene: TRBV14; clone size: -; D gene: TRBD2; CDR3 protein: CASSPGTSGSWTEQFF; CDR3 DNA: TGTGCCAGCAGCCCAGGGACTAGCGGGAGCTGGACTGAGCAGTTCTTC
J gene: TRBJ1-4; V gene: TRBV7-2; clone size: -; D gene: -; CDR3 protein: CASSLGQGATNEKLFF; CDR3 DNA: TGTGCCAGCAGCCTCGGACAAGGGGCAACTAATGAAAAACTGTTTTTT
J gene: TRBJ2-3; V gene: TRBV7-9; clone size: -; D gene: -; CDR3 protein: CASSSGLPQYF; CDR3 DNA: TGTGCCAGCTCGAGCGGGCTGCCGCAGTATTTT
J gene: TRBJ1-3; V gene: TRBV6-6; clone size: -; D gene: -; CDR3 protein: CASTPGGNTIYF; CDR3 DNA: TGTGCCAGCACCCCGGGGGGAAACACCATATATTTT
J gene: TRBJ2-7; V gene: TRBV29-1; clone size: -; D gene: TRBD1; CDR3 protein: CSVERTGGTYEQYF; CDR3 DNA: TGCAGCGTTGAGCGGACAGGGGGAACCTACGAGCAGTACTTC
J gene: TRBJ1-1; V gene: TRBV28; clone size: -; D gene: -; CDR3 protein: CASRRVWDTEAFF; CDR3 DNA: TGTGCCAGCAGGCGTGTGTGGGACACTGAAGCTTTCTTT
J gene: TRBJ1-5; V gene: TRBV19; clone size: -; D gene: -; CDR3 protein: CASSIPNLWQPQHF; CDR3 DNA: TGTGCCAGTAGTATACCCAATCTTTGGCAGCCCCAGCATTTT
J gene: TRBJ2-6; V gene: TRBV2; clone size: -; D gene: -; CDR3 protein: CASSDWSISGANVLTF; CDR3 DNA: TGTGCCAGCAGTGATTGGTCCATCTCTGGGGCCAACGTCCTGACTTTC
J gene: TRBJ1-1; V gene: TRBV3-1/TRBV3-2; clone size: once; D gene: -; CDR3 protein: CASSQDRQGSTEAFF; CDR3 DNA: TGTGCCAGCAGCCAAGATCGGCAAGGATCCACTGAAGCTTTCTTT
J gene: TRBJ2-5; V gene: TRBV28; clone size: -; D gene: -; CDR3 protein: CASSLGGIGQETQYF; CDR3 DNA: TGTGCCAGCAGTTTAGGCGGGATTGGGCAAGAGACCCAGTACTTC
J gene: TRBJ2-3; V gene: TRBV5-1; clone size: -; D gene: TRBD1; CDR3 protein: CASTLRGQGSDTQYF; CDR3 DNA: TGCGCCAGCACCCTGAGGGGACAGGGTTCAGATACGCAGTATTTT
J gene: TRBJ2-2; V gene: TRBV4-2; clone size: once; D gene: -; CDR3 protein: CASSPLDGETRELFF; CDR3 DNA: TGTGCCAGCAGTCCGTTGGACGGAGAGACGAGGGAGCTGTTTTTT
J gene: TRBJ2-1; V gene: TRBV7-2; clone size: few; D gene: TRBD2; CDR3 protein: CASSAIAGAYNEQFF; CDR3 DNA: TGTGCCAGCAGCGCCATAGCGGGAGCCTACAATGAGCAGTTCTTC
J gene: TRBJ2-2; V gene: TRBV21-1; clone size: -; D gene: -; CDR3 protein: CASSFRDTPVQSTGELFF; CDR3 DNA: TGTGCCAGCAGCTTCCGGGACACCCCGGTCCAAAGCACCGGGGAGCTGTTTTTT
J gene: TRBJ2-2; V gene: TRBV7-9; clone size: -; D gene: -; CDR3 protein: CASSLTGAGELFF; CDR3 DNA: TGTGCCAGCAGCTTAACCGGGGCCGGGGAGCTGTTTTTT
J gene: TRBJ2-7; V gene: TRBV7-9; clone size: -; D gene: -; CDR3 protein: CASSKGDGVSSYEQYF; CDR3 DNA: TGTGCCAGCAGCAAGGGGGACGGGGTAAGCTCCTACGAGCAGTACTTC
J gene: TRBJ2-7; V gene: TRBV11-2; clone size: -; D gene: TRBD1; CDR3 protein: CASSPGTGSYEQYF; CDR3 DNA: TGTGCCAGCAGCCCCGGGACAGGGTCCTACGAGCAGTACTTC
J gene: TRBJ2-5; V gene: TRBV7-7; clone size: -; D gene: -; CDR3 protein: CASSQRGETQYF; CDR3 DNA: TGTGCCAGCAGCCAAAGGGGGGAGACCCAGTACTTC
J gene: TRBJ2-3; V gene: TRBV11-2; clone size: -; D gene: TRBD2; CDR3 protein: CASSTGLAGSDTQYF; CDR3 DNA: TGTGCCAGCAGTACCGGACTAGCGGGATCAGATACGCAGTATTTT
J gene: TRBJ1-5; V gene: TRBV28; clone size: -; D gene: -; CDR3 protein: CASRIGFSNQPQHF; CDR3 DNA: TGTGCCAGCAGAATAGGCTTTAGCAATCAGCCCCAGCATTTT
J gene: TRBJ2-6; V gene: TRBV5-1; clone size: -; D gene: -; CDR3 protein: CASSAGAYSGANVLTF; CDR3 DNA: TGCGCCAGCAGCGCGGGGGCTTACTCTGGGGCCAACGTCCTGACTTTC
J gene: TRBJ1-3; V gene: TRBV11-3; clone size: -; D gene: -; CDR3 protein: CASSLLQASSGNTIYF; CDR3 DNA: TGTGCCAGCAGCTTACTCCAGGCGAGCTCTGGAAACACCATATATTTT
J gene: TRBJ1-4; V gene: TRBV3-1/TRBV3-2; clone size: once; D gene: -; CDR3 protein: CASSQERGSEKLFF; CDR3 DNA: TGTGCCAGCAGCCAAGAAAGAGGATCTGAAAAACTGTTTTTT
J gene: TRBJ2-7; V gene: TRBV11-2; clone size: -; D gene: -; CDR3 protein: CASSLGRGLGEQYF; CDR3 DNA: TGTGCCAGCAGCTTAGGTAGGGGGTTAGGCGAGCAGTACTTC